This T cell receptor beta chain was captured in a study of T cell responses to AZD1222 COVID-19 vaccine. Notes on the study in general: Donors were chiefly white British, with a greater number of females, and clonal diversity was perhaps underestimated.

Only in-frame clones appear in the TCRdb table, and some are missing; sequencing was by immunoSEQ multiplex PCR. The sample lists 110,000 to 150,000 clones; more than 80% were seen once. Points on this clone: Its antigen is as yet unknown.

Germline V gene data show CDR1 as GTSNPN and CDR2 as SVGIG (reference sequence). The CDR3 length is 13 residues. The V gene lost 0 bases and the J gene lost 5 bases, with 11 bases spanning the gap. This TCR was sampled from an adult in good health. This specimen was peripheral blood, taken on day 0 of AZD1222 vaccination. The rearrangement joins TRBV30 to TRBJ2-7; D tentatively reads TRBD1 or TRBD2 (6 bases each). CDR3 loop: CAWSVDRGDEQYF. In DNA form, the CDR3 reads TGTGCCTGGAGTGTGGATAGGGGGGACGAGCAGTACTTC.